Listed below are T cell receptor beta chains from one sample, sequenced in a study of T cell repertoires in cytomegalovirus infection. TCRdb reanalysed the reads using MiXCR and keeps one entry per CDR3 protein. Among around 430,000 distinct CDR3 sequences listed, approximately 40% were seen once. These receptors' antigens are unknown. The sequenced sample was cultured PBMCs, obtained from culture after CMV antigen stimulation. The receptors were gathered from a human donor in good health (CMV status not recorded). Some clones in this sample may be carry-over from other donors' samples. Both conserved end residues are trimmed from each CDR3.

v_gene,j_gene,CDR3aa
TRBV20-1,TRBJ1-2,SARAAETRGYGYT
TRBV7-2,TRBJ2-5,ASSLELFDKTQY
TRBV10-3,TRBJ2-7,AIKGQGLVGEQY
TRBV5-6,TRBJ2-3,ASCDRGSTSTQY
TRBV27,TRBJ1-5,ASSQGRGSAQH
TRBV6-1,TRBJ1-1,ASSEVGQNTEAF
TRBV6-1,TRBJ2-7,ASMFPHSYEQY
TRBV6-6,TRBJ2-7,ASGSGGFYEQY
TRBV7-9,TRBJ2-7,ASSSGTGVYEQY
TRBV19,TRBJ1-5,ASRAGFQPQH
TRBV7-2,TRBJ2-2,ASSLGPSSGGAGELF
TRBV15,TRBJ2-3,ATSRDWASGTSTDTQY
TRBV7-2,TRBJ1-6,ASSSRWGDSPLH
TRBV6-1,TRBJ1-4,ASSVTGARKEKLF
TRBV4-3,TRBJ2-6,ASSRDFSGANVLT
TRBV6-6,TRBJ2-7,ASSLDGTYEQY
TRBV7-2,TRBJ2-5,ASSFRPSGTGETQY
TRBV7-2,TRBJ1-1,ASSSRWDRSMNTEAF